This T cell receptor beta chain was obtained from a study of cytomegalovirus exposure and HLA in healthy donors. Study summary: Per a later analysis, the approximately 600 first-cohort and 110 or so validation repertoires shared one platform.

Data came from immunoSEQ multiplex PCR; TCRdb stores just in-frame clones and leaves some out. The sample consists of some 140,000 clones, approximately 80% of them appearing once. Study findings and constraints: It was confirmed in vitro that a few of the CMV-associated chains were specific for CMV antigens.

Germline CDR1 is MDHEN and CDR2 is SYDVKM. CDR3 length: 15 residues. Trimming at V came to 4 bases and at J to 5 bases, leaving 7 bases not matched to a gene. To note about this clone: The antigen is not known.

This TCR was recovered from a man aged 25-45 years in good health and CMV-seropositive. Sequencing was performed on PBMCs. J is TRBJ1-2 and V is TRBV28, with 10 bases fitting TRBD1. This CDR3 reads CASSSYGTGVYGYTF. CDR3 nucleotide sequence: TGTGCCAGCAGTTCTTACGGGACAGGGGTTTATGGCTACACCTTC.